The 29 T cell receptor beta chains listed next were all sequenced from one sample in a study of molecular identifiers for immune sequencing clone quantification. TCRdb called the PCR reads again in MiXCR, with one record for every CDR3 protein. The sample contains about 510,000 distinct CDR3 sequences, around 21% of which appear only once. Input material: naive CD8+ T cells from blood, with Jurkat cell RNA spiked in. The subset is: FACS-sorted CD8+CD4-CCR7+CD45RA+ naive T cells. Every receptor here comes from a human donor in good health. Some libraries in this study had Jurkat cell RNA spiked in.

The chain carries TRBV20-1 and TRBJ1-5; 10 bases are a match to TRBD1. The CDR3 consists of 14 residues. V shed 3 bases, J shed 3 bases, and the junction held 2 bases outside the gene matches. Germline CDR1 is DFQATT and CDR2 is SNEGSKA (reference sequence). The CDR3 sequence is CSARGQGLNQPQHF. CDR3 DNA: TGCAGTGCTAGGGGACAGGGGCTCAATCAGCCCCAGCATTTT.

Ten or more counts support this clonotype. The chain is built from TRBV7-8 and TRBJ1-3, with no clear D. V lost 1 base to trimming and J lost 3 bases, with 1 base between them. Germline V gene lookup returns CDR1 SGHVS and CDR2 FQNEAQ. CDR3 length equals 12 residues. The CDR3: CASSLGGNTIYF. The CDR3 DNA is TGTGCCAGCAGCTTAGGTGGAAACACCATATATTTT.

The V call is TRBV7-9, the J call TRBJ2-7; TRBD2 matches 7 bases. Unmatched junction bases numbered 6, after V lost 1 base and J lost 6 bases. Germline-derived CDR1 and CDR2 are SEHNR and FQNEAQ (reference sequence). This CDR3 has 14 residues. CDR3 sequence (DNA): TGTGCCAGCAGCTTAGTGGCGGGGGTGCTCGAGCAGTACTTC. Its protein is CASSLVAGVLEQYF.

This sequence joins TRBV9 and TRBJ2-7; D unclear. V lost 0 bases and J lost 2, with 9 bases in between. This CDR3 has 14 amino acids. Germline CDR1 and CDR2: SGDLS and YYNGEE. The CDR3: CASSVVPETYEQYF. CDR3 DNA sequence: TGTGCCAGCAGCGTAGTGCCGGAAACCTACGAGCAGTACTTC.

This clonotype has ten or more counts. This chain joins TRBV20-1 and TRBJ2-7, with D tentatively TRBD2 (5 bases). V dropped 1 base and J dropped 7 bases, with 20 bases sitting between them. Germline CDR1 DFQATT, CDR2 SNEGSKA (reference sequence). The CDR3 is 15 amino acids. CDR3 sequence (DNA): TGCAGTGCTAGAGGCCGAGAAGGGAGTGCCCGTGAGCAGTACTTC. It codes for CSARGREGSAREQYF.

DNA of the CDR3: TGTGCCAGTAGTATACATGACGTTTGGCCCTCTGGGGCCAACGTCCTGACTTTC. This sequence encodes CASSIHDVWPSGANVLTF. V and J are TRBV19 and TRBJ2-6; D is uncertain. With 2 bases removed from V and 0 bases from J, the gap between germline ends came to 14 bases. Germline values: CDR1 LNHDA, CDR2 SQIVND (reference sequence). This CDR3 spans 18 amino acids.

The rearrangement joins TRBV4-3 to TRBJ2-7, with D perhaps TRBD1 (6 bases). The CDR3 spans 14 residues. Trimming pared 3 bases from V and 6 bases from J, leaving 15 bases between. CDR1 is LGHNA and CDR2 is YSLEER in the germline V gene. The CDR3 bases are TGCGCCAGCAGCCACGAAATTACGACAGGCGAGCAGTACTTC. It encodes CASSHEITTGEQYF.

This clonotype has ten or more counts. The CDR3 spells CASSLALLSEPNTEAFF. Written as DNA, the CDR3 is TGTGCCAGCAGCTTAGCTTTACTAAGTGAACCGAACACTGAAGCTTTCTTT. V and J are TRBV7-9 and TRBJ1-1, with unresolved D. Trimming pared 0 bases from V and 1 base from J, leaving 15 bases between. From germline, CDR1 is SEHNR and CDR2 FQNEAQ (reference sequence). The CDR3 sequence is 17 residues long.

The table lists this clonotype with many counts. CDR3 bases: TGTGCCAGCAGGGATCCCACGGGTGAAGCTTTCTTT. Amino acid sequence: CASRDPTGEAFF. The rearrangement links TRBV7-9 to TRBJ1-1; D gene uncertain. The CDR3 is 12 amino acids. Looked up from germline, CDR1 is SEHNR and CDR2 is FQNEAQ (reference sequence). V lost 6 bases and J 7 bases, leaving 12 bases between the germline ends. Looking up the rest from reference TRBV7-9 and TRBJ1-1 gives the full variable domain: DTGVSQNPRHKITKRGQNVTFRCDPISEHNRLYWYRQTLGQGPEFLTYFQNEAQLEKSRLLSDRFSAERPKGSFSTLEIQRTEQGDSAMYLCASRDPTGEAFFGQGTRLTVV.

This clonotype was detected a few times. The chain couples TRBV25-1 to TRBJ2-1; perhaps D is TRBD1 or TRBD2 (5 bases each). There are 14 residues in the CDR3. Germline CDR1 and CDR2: MGHDK and SYGVNS. Trimming took 5 bases from V and 8 from J, leaving 16 bases between them. The CDR3: CASSSWGSWDEQFF. CDR3 sequence (DNA): TGTGCCAGCAGTTCATGGGGGAGTTGGGATGAGCAGTTCTTC. The whole variable domain, filled in from reference TRBV25-1 and TRBJ2-1, reads EADIYQTPRYLVIGTGKKITLECSQTMGHDKMYWYQQDPGMELHLIHYSYGVNSTEKGDLSSESTVSRIRTEHFPLTLESARPSHTSQYLCASSSWGSWDEQFFGPGTRLTVL.

This clonotype occurred a few times. CDR3 nucleotide sequence: TGTGCCAGCAGTTGGGGCCACGGATCCTATAATTCACCCCTCCACTTT. Protein sequence: CASSWGHGSYNSPLHF. The chain has TRBV6-2 or TRBV6-3 and TRBJ1-6; weak D call: TRBD1 (5 bases). Looked up from germline, CDR1 is MNHEY and CDR2 is SVGEGT. V was shortened by 4 bases and J by 1 base, with 11 bases between the two germline ends. This CDR3 has 16 residues.

The chain combines TRBV19 with TRBJ2-7; TRBD1 is a possible D gene (5 bases). Germline CDR1 reads LNHDA; CDR2 reads SQIVND (reference sequence). The CDR3 has 15 amino acids. Trimming took 4 bases from V and 3 from J, leaving 16 bases between them. CDR3 bases: TGTGCCAGTAGTACCTCAGGGAAGGCTGGCTACGAGCAGTACTTC. Amino acids: CASSTSGKAGYEQYF.

This clonotype showed up many times. The CDR3 here is CASSLLTGTTEAFF. CDR3 in DNA: TGTGCCAGCAGCCTTCTCACAGGGACCACTGAAGCTTTCTTT. The chain uses TRBV16 and TRBJ1-1, with TRBD1 as a possible D gene (6 bases). CDR1 is KGHSY and CDR2 is FQNENV in the germline V gene. The CDR3 is 14 amino acids. The V gene lost 4 bases and the J gene lost 4 bases, with 13 bases spanning the gap.

This clonotype was counted once. This could be a read error, since a much larger clone is one nucleotide away. The V call is TRBV6-1, the J call TRBJ2-2, with D uncertain. The germline V and J ends were trimmed by 8 bases and 4 bases, with 11 bases remaining between them. This CDR3 is built from 13 residues. Germline CDR1 MNHNS, CDR2 SASEGT. As DNA, the CDR3 is TGTGCCAGCGGCCACCTCCTCACCGGGGAGCTGTTTTTT. Translating it yields CASGHLLTGELFF.

This clonotype was seen a handful of times. This may be a read error: a much more frequent sequence differs by one nucleotide. The conserved phenylalanine or tryptophan normally closing the CDR3 is absent here, so this likely arose from a read error. V usage is TRBV6-2 or TRBV6-3 and J usage is TRBJ2-3, with no clear D. V lost 8 bases and J lost 6, with 9 bases in between. Per germline, CDR1 MNHEY and CDR2 SVGEGT. CDR3 length: 11 amino acids. The CDR3 is CASGLWDTQYL. The DNA for the CDR3 is TGTGCCAGCGGATTATGGGATACGCAGTATCTT.

The CDR3 nucleotides are TGTGCCAGTAGTATAGTGTGGGCCACCCAAGAGACCCAGTACTTC. Its translation is CASSIVWATQETQYF. The chain links TRBV19 to TRBJ2-5; no reliable D call. Germline assignment: CDR1 LNHDA and CDR2 SQIVND (reference sequence). V dropped 1 base and J dropped 1 base, with 10 bases sitting between them. The CDR3 consists of 15 residues.

The rearrangement links TRBV4-3 to TRBJ2-7, with TRBD2 identical over 9 bases. Trimming removed 3 bases from V and 0 bases from J; junction bases left unmatched: 6. The CDR3 length is 16 residues. Germline values: CDR1 LGHNA, CDR2 YSLEER. CDR3 protein: CASSQGRGGASYEQYF. The CDR3 coding sequence is TGCGCCAGCAGCCAGGGGCGGGGGGGGGCCTCCTACGAGCAGTACTTC.

This clonotype came up many times. The chain uses TRBV6-2 or TRBV6-3 and TRBJ2-5, with TRBD1 as a possible D gene (5 bases). Germline V gene lookup returns CDR1 MNHEY and CDR2 SVGEGT. The CDR3 contains 16 residues. With 5 bases removed from V and 5 bases from J, the gap between germline ends came to 21 bases. CDR3 amino acids: CASSKGMRWTEETQYF. The CDR3 DNA reads TGTGCCAGCAGTAAGGGGATGCGATGGACGGAGGAGACCCAGTACTTC.

Points on this clonotype: A much larger clone differs from this one at a single base, so this may be a read error. The chain employs TRBV14 and TRBJ1-2; D is unclear. V lost 0 bases and J lost 12, with 17 bases in between. The germline V gene has CDR1 SGHDN and CDR2 FVKESK. This CDR3 comprises 14 residues. This chain's CDR3 is CASSQDSTQQGHTF. The CDR3 coding sequence is TGTGCCAGCAGCCAAGATTCGACACAGCAAGGCCACACCTTC. Filled out from reference TRBV14 and TRBJ1-2, the complete variable domain reads EAGVTQFPSHSVIEKGQTVTLRCDPISGHDNLYWYRRVMGKEIKFLLHFVKESKQDESGMPNNRFLAERTGGTYSTLKVQPAELEDSGVYFCASSQDSTQQGHTFGSGTRLTVV.

There are many counts of this clonotype. The chain has TRBV20-1 and TRBJ2-7; D is undetermined. The germline V gene has CDR1 DFQATT and CDR2 SNEGSKA (reference sequence). This CDR3 contains 11 residues. CDR3 sequence (DNA): TGCAAGGGCACACCCGGCTACGAGCAGTACTTC. As protein: CKGTPGYEQYF.

The V call is TRBV19, the J call TRBJ2-7; 9 bases match TRBD2. Trimming took 5 bases from V and 0 from J; bases not matched to a gene: 5. The CDR3 is 15 amino acids. CDR1 is LNHDA, CDR2 SQIVND, per germline (reference sequence). CDR3 bases: TGTGCCAGTAGTTGGGATAGCGGGGGCTCCTACGAGCAGTACTTC. Protein product: CASSWDSGGSYEQYF.

The chain recombines TRBV6-6 with TRBJ2-3; D is perhaps TRBD1 or TRBD2 (5 bases each). Trimming took 4 bases from V and 4 from J, leaving 15 bases between them. CDR1 is MNHNY, CDR2 SVGAGI, per germline (reference sequence). The CDR3 is 15 residues long. The CDR3 region is CASSSLGAVADTQYF. The DNA of the CDR3 is TGTGCCAGCAGTTCCCTCGGGGCCGTCGCAGATACGCAGTATTTT.

This clonotype was observed many times. The chain employs TRBV6-5 and TRBJ2-1, with TRBD1 matching over 12 bases. This CDR3 is built from 16 residues. Germline V gene sequence: CDR1 MNHEY, CDR2 SVGAGI. Trimming removed 7 bases from V and 8 bases from J; junction bases left unmatched: 12. Here the CDR3 DNA reads TGTGCCAGCACCCGAGCCCCGGGACAGGGGGCCGATGAGCAGTTCTTC. Translated, it gives CASTRAPGQGADEQFF.

This clonotype occurred once. A read error is possible here, since a much larger clone lies one base away. Written as DNA, the CDR3 is TGTGCCAGCAGTTTCGGTTGGGGAGTGGAGACCCAGTACTTC. It encodes CASSFGWGVETQYF. The rearrangement links TRBV28 to TRBJ2-5; perhaps TRBD2 as D (5 bases). V gave up 3 bases and J gave up 5 bases, with 13 bases separating them. This CDR3 comprises 14 residues. CDR1 MDHEN and CDR2 SYDVKM come from the germline V gene.

The chain joins TRBV9 to TRBJ2-5; TRBD1 might be the D (6 bases). V lost 1 base and J 2 bases, leaving 15 bases between the germline ends. Germline CDR1 reads SGDLS; CDR2 reads YYNGEE. The CDR3 has 16 residues. The CDR3 protein is CASSVTPQGTQETQYF. The DNA of the CDR3 is TGTGCCAGCAGCGTAACACCGCAGGGGACACAAGAGACCCAGTACTTC.

This chain uses TRBV20-1 with TRBJ2-5, with 9 bases lining up with TRBD2. J lost 5 bases, V lost 6 bases, and 16 bases had no gene match. The CDR3 runs to 16 residues. Germline CDR1 reads DFQATT; CDR2 reads SNEGSKA (reference sequence). The CDR3 protein is CSAQYGVAGAQETQYF. The CDR3, as DNA: TGCAGTGCCCAGTACGGGGTAGCGGGAGCTCAGGAGACCCAGTACTTC.

With respect to this clonotype: A clone one base away is much larger, so this may be a read error. The chain carries TRBV6-2 or TRBV6-3 and TRBJ1-1, with D unclear. Germline CDR1 and CDR2: MNHEY and SVGEGT. The CDR3 extends over 12 amino acids. The CDR3 region has the DNA TGTGCCAGCACCACATCAAACACTGAAGCTTCCTTT. It translates to CASTTSNTEASF.

This clonotype was observed a handful of times. J is TRBJ1-1 and V is TRBV27, with D hard to call. V lost 3 bases and J lost 0, with 14 bases in between. Germline values: CDR1 MNHEY, CDR2 SMNVEV (reference sequence). The CDR3 sequence is 16 residues long. For the CDR3, the DNA is TGTGCCAGCAGTTTGTTACCCGCCTCAATGAACACTGAAGCTTTCTTT. As protein: CASSLLPASMNTEAFF.

There are many counts of this clonotype. The chain is built from TRBV29-1 and TRBJ2-7, with 8 bases that match TRBD2. The V gene's germline CDR1 is SQVTM and CDR2 ANQGSEA. CDR3 length: 14 amino acids. V lost 6 bases and J lost 1; bases outside the gene matches: 8. CDR3 DNA: TGCAGCGTCCGCTTGAGCGGGGGATCCTACGAGCAGTACTTC. Translating it yields CSVRLSGGSYEQYF.